Presented here are 13 T cell receptor beta chains from one specimen sequenced in a study of T cells in Graves' hyperthyroidism and ophthalmopathy. Amplified TCR beta CDR3 regions derived from RNA transcripts. Carried out on the TCR CDR3, a first-round RT-PCR used the HTBI primer set. TCRdb re-analysed the multiplex PCR reads in MiXCR, keeping a single row per CDR3 protein. The sample records nearly 600,000 distinct CDR3 sequences, 11% to 15% being singletons. Specimen: blood. These receptors were obtained from a young woman with Graves' hyperthyroidism that later progressed to Graves' ophthalmopathy.

Regarding this clonotype: A read error likely explains this, since a far larger clone differs by one base. The V gene is TRBV28, the J gene TRBJ2-7; D is perhaps TRBD2 (6 bases). The CDR3 contains 12 residues. In germline, CDR1 is MDHEN, CDR2 SYDVKM. CDR3: CPSSLAAYEQYF. For the CDR3, the DNA is TGTCCCAGCAGTTTAGCGGCCTACGAGCAGTACTTC.

This clonotype has a count of ten or more. The CDR3 nucleotides are TGTGCCAGCAGCTTGGGTGGGACGGCGAACACTGAAGCTTTCTTT. Protein: CASSLGGTANTEAFF. This chain uses TRBV7-3 with TRBJ1-1; TRBD1 is a possible D gene (5 bases). The CDR3 is made up of 15 amino acids. With 3 bases removed from V and 1 base from J, the gap between germline ends came to 12 bases. Germline CDR1 SGHTA, CDR2 FQGTGA.

In the case of this clonotype: A much larger clone differs from this one at a single base, so this may be a read error. The rearrangement links TRBV6-1 to TRBJ1-6; D is perhaps TRBD1 (5 bases). This CDR3 comprises 15 residues. Germline V gives CDR1 MNHNS, CDR2 SASEGT. CDR3 DNA: TGTGCCAGCAGTGGAGCGACAGCCTATAATTCACTCCTCCACTTT. It translates to CASSGATAYNSLLHF.

A few counts support this clonotype. The chain has TRBV18 and TRBJ2-7, with D possibly TRBD2 on 5 matching bases. Trimming left V 2 bases short and J 6 bases short, with 17 bases between. The CDR3 runs 15 residues. Germline CDR1 and CDR2: KGHSH and LQKENI. The CDR3 DNA follows: TGTGCCAGCTCACCATCAGAACTAGTAGGAGGCGAGCAGTACTTC. Its translation is CASSPSELVGGEQYF.

Points on this clonotype: This may be a read error, as it is one base from a much larger clone. The CDR3 DNA is TGTGCCAGCAGCTTAGGGACAGGGGCCGGTGGCTACACCTTC. Translated: CASSLGTGAGGYTF. V usage is TRBV7-9 and J usage is TRBJ1-2; 9 bases agree with TRBD1. CDR1 SEHNR and CDR2 FQNEAQ come from the germline V gene (reference sequence). This CDR3 has 14 amino acids. The trim removed 1 base at V and 7 bases at J, leaving 4 bases unmatched.

The V and J genes are TRBV27 and TRBJ1-5; no firm D call. The V gene's germline CDR1 is MNHEY and CDR2 SMNVEV (reference sequence). Trimming removed 8 bases from V and 7 bases from J, with 18 bases in between. The CDR3 spans 14 residues. CDR3 residues: CASGQNRVGQPQHF. CDR3 coding DNA: TGTGCCAGCGGCCAAAACCGGGTGGGGCAGCCCCAGCATTTT.

The chain carries TRBV5-6 and TRBJ2-3, with TRBD1 identical over 9 bases. The CDR3 spans 18 residues. V was clipped by 4 bases and J by 2 bases; unmatched bases: 14. Germline CDR1 is SGHDT and CDR2 is YYEEEE. CDR3 bases: TGTGCCAGCAGCGCTCCGGGACAGGGTGGTATGTCCACAGATACGCAGTATTTT. Translation gives CASSAPGQGGMSTDTQYF.

This clonotype occurred many times. V gene TRBV6-1 combines with J gene TRBJ2-1; perhaps D is TRBD1 or TRBD2 (5 bases each). Looked up from germline, CDR1 is MNHNS and CDR2 is SASEGT. This CDR3 has 13 residues. V dropped 6 bases and J dropped 2 bases, with 8 bases sitting between them. The CDR3 region has the DNA TGTGCCAGCAGGGGACCAACCTACAATGAGCAGTTCTTC. It translates to CASRGPTYNEQFF.

For this clonotype: A much larger clone differs by one base, so this may be a read error. The chain links TRBV20-1 to TRBJ2-1; TRBD2 aligns across 8 bases. Germline V gene sequence: CDR1 DFQATT, CDR2 SNEGSKA (reference sequence). Germline trimming cut 5 bases from V and 2 bases from J; bases unmatched to any gene: 8. The CDR3 spans 15 residues. The DNA for the CDR3 is TGCAGTGCTGGACTCAGCGGGAGTCCCTACAATGAGCAGTTCTTC. This translates into CSAGLSGSPYNEQFF.

In its sample, this clonotype was seen many times. The chain recombines TRBV11-1 with TRBJ2-3; 8 bases fit TRBD2. The length of the CDR3 is 14 residues. Germline V CDR1 and CDR2: SGHAT, FQDESV (reference sequence). V lost 2 bases to trimming and J lost 6 bases; unmatched junction nucleotides: 4. CDR3: CASSLQRESDTQYF. For the CDR3, the DNA is TGTGCCAGCAGCTTACAGCGGGAGTCGGATACGCAGTATTTT.

This clonotype was detected many times. This chain uses TRBV12-3 or TRBV12-4 with TRBJ1-6, with D unclear. The CDR3 spans 13 residues. Trimming shortened V by 6 bases and J by 11 bases, and 14 bases separated the two germline ends. The CDR3 here is CASSSPVGTPLHF. CDR3 bases: TGTGCCAGCAGCTCCCCGGTGGGGACACCCCTCCACTTT.

This clonotype was seen many times. This chain links TRBV12-3 or TRBV12-4 with TRBJ1-5; D unresolved. This CDR3 has 13 residues. V was trimmed by 3 bases and J by 8 bases, leaving 11 bases between them. The CDR3 spells CASSFRGGEPQHF. CDR3 DNA sequence: TGTGCCAGCAGTTTCCGGGGTGGGGAGCCCCAGCATTTT.

In this sample, this clonotype turned up a few times. This sequence joins TRBV24-1 and TRBJ2-2, with no clear D. The CDR3 totals 15 residues. Germline CDR1 is KGHDR and CDR2 is SFDVKD. Trimming removed 4 bases from V and 5 bases from J, with 13 bases in between. The CDR3 loop reads CATSDPLVGTGELFF. The DNA of the CDR3 is TGTGCCACCAGTGACCCCCTCGTGGGAACCGGGGAGCTGTTTTTT.